This T cell receptor beta chain was documented in a study of blood T cell repertoires in COVID-19. Study summary: Spain, Italy and the United States supplied samples that represented acute and convalescent COVID-19. Sources were T cells, B-cell-depleted T cells, or PBMCs; the material itself was cDNA or gDNA.

The V end was cut by 4 bases, the J end by 1 base, with 8 bases between. Germline assignment: CDR1 SGHTA and CDR2 FQGTGA. The CDR3 totals 14 residues. Authors' analysis steps: Using reference gene primer amplification, nucleated cell counts were estimated. Method: immunoSEQ multiplex PCR; TCRdb's copy keeps in-frame clones and lacks some. V, J and clone size were drawn from that table, and D and trimming were deduced from the DNA. The sample includes 210,000 or so clones, around four fifths of them seen just once. Sequencing was performed on peripheral blood. The source of this sequence is a woman aged 80 or over with active or convalescent COVID-19. The V gene is TRBV7-3, the J gene TRBJ2-1; D gene uncertain. The CDR3: CASSSSVSYNEQFF. CDR3 DNA: TGTGCCAGCAGCTCTAGTGTATCCTACAATGAGCAGTTCTTC.